This TCR beta chain was identified in a study of blood T cell repertoires in COVID-19. Study-level information: Acute-phase and convalescent COVID-19 samples originated in the United States, Italy and Spain. PBMCs, B-cell-depleted T cells, or T cells provided the cDNA or gDNA that made up the material.

V was cut by 5 bases and J by 2 bases, with 16 bases left in between. Germline CDR1 is LGHDT and CDR2 is YNNKEL (reference sequence). The CDR3 spans 15 residues. The authors' processing: From reference gene primer amplification, estimates of nucleated cell counts were derived. Profiled with immunoSEQ multiplex PCR; TCRdb holds only in-frame clones, not every one. The V and J calls and clone size are taken from that table; D and trimming were inferred from the DNA. The sample has approximately 240,000 clones, 65% to 90% seen once. The sequenced material came from peripheral blood. The source is a woman at least 80 years old with active or convalescent COVID-19. The chain has TRBV3-1 (or the pseudogene TRBV3-2) and TRBJ2-7; perhaps TRBD2 as D (5 bases). CDR3 nucleotide sequence: TGTGCCAGCAGCTTACTAGGAAGGGCAGCCTACGAGCAGTACTTC. The encoded protein is CASSLLGRAAYEQYF.